This TCR beta chain is drawn from a study of CD8+ T cells in alopecia areata. At the level of the study: Treated patients were given 5 to 10 mg oral tofacitinib twice daily. The tofacitinib course ran for 6 to 18 months and was followed by 6 months off drug.

On this clone itself: What it binds is not known.

As for treatment: oral pan-JAK inhibitor, 5-10 mg twice daily. Cell sorting on a FACSAria was used to separate CD4+ and CD8+ T cells from the PBMCs. Study results and limitations: As there was one nonresponder, how baseline CD8+ expansion relates to response remains uncertain.

CDR1 and CDR2 from the germline V gene are MDHEN and SYDVKM. V was clipped by 4 bases and J by 3 bases; unmatched bases: 12. CDR3 length equals 17 residues. After isolation, RNA underwent reverse transcription to generate cDNA as the sequencing template. TCRdb's table, derived via immunoSEQ multiplex PCR, lists solely in-frame clones and lacks some. The table records 95,000 to 100,000 clones, approximately 66% of them present only once. V is TRBV28 and J is TRBJ2-7; TRBD1 matches at 10 bases. This receptor was identified in a human donor with alopecia areata. The sequenced sample was CD8+ T cells sorted from blood, obtained at week 4, from a patient treated with tofacitinib. The CDR3 loop is CASSSPSPGQGYYEQYF. The CDR3 region has the DNA TGTGCCAGCAGTTCCCCCTCCCCGGGACAGGGGTACTACGAGCAGTACTTC.